The entry below describes one T cell receptor beta chain. Germline CDR1 and CDR2: SNHLY and FYNNEI. The CDR3 is 16 residues long. Trimming cost V 6 bases and J 1 base; bases outside gene matches: 11. The data belong to a study of blood T cell repertoires in COVID-19. Residents of approximately 25 US areas, aged roughly 18 to 90 years, made up the participants. Self-reported history from a screening survey and questionnaire set each donor's cohort. As handled by the study authors: Estimation of nucleated cell counts was performed using reference gene primer amplification. The method was immunoSEQ multiplex PCR; TCRdb's version includes in-frame clones alone and lacks a portion of them. That table furnishes V, J and clone size, whereas the DNA furnished D and trimming. The sample lists about 310,000 clones, 90% seen once, with roughly 4.3% in the top ten.

The TCR sequence derives from a woman younger than 35 with acute COVID-19. Input material: PBMCs or T cells enriched from blood (not recorded which). The chain has TRBV2 and TRBJ1-2; the match to TRBD1 covers 7 bases. CDR3 sequence reads: CASRGQTSAFNYGYTF. Here the CDR3 DNA reads TGTGCCAGCAGGGGACAGACTTCAGCTTTTAACTATGGCTACACCTTC.